This entry describes one T cell receptor (beta chain). The antigen is undetermined. This entry belongs to a study of T cell repertoires in cytomegalovirus infection. Study details: Evidence of both CMV infection and a matching HLA type came from public TCR beta signatures.

One entry per CDR3 protein results from TCRdb running MiXCR on the reads. The table has 600,000 to 800,000 distinct CDR3 sequences, more than 20% seen once; the top ten hold 6.5% to 10%. Study-wide points: People with CMV and the relevant HLA were identified by cumulative public TCR beta family frequency. Predominance within the ex vivo response was attributable to HLA-C-restricted CMV-specific TCR beta clonotypes.

Trimming removed 6 bases from V and 5 bases from J; junction bases left unmatched: 9. CDR1 and CDR2 from the germline V gene are MNHNY and SVGAGI (reference sequence). The CDR3 loop spans 14 amino acids. Sequenced material: CD8+ T cells from PBMCs. The genes are TRBV6-6 and TRBJ2-7; 8 bases are shared with TRBD1. The clonotype originates from a human donor in good health (CMV status not recorded). Some clones in this sample may be carry-over from other donors' samples. CDR3: CASSLTGVADEQYF. The CDR3 DNA is TGTGCCAGCAGCCTGACAGGGGTGGCCGACGAGCAGTACTTC.